These 11 T cell receptor beta chains were sequenced from one sample in a study of cytomegalovirus exposure and HLA in healthy donors. Assay: immunoSEQ multiplex PCR; the TCRdb copy retains only in-frame clones and omits some. The data hold fewer than 250,000 clones, with around 87% observed a single time. The sequenced material came from PBMCs. These receptors were obtained from a woman aged 18-29 years in good health and CMV-seropositive.

The chain is built from TRBV30 and TRBJ1-1, with 8 bases lining up with TRBD1. Per germline, CDR1 GTSNPN and CDR2 SVGIG (reference sequence). J was trimmed by 1 base and V by 5 bases; bases with no gene match: 6. The CDR3 length is 14 residues. The CDR3 sequence: CAWLSGQGNTEAFF. CDR3 bases: TGTGCCTGGCTAAGTGGACAGGGGAACACTGAAGCTTTCTTT.

The gene calls are TRBV7-9 and TRBJ1-1; no clear D gene. Trimming pared 0 bases from V and 6 bases from J, leaving 14 bases between. The CDR3 is 15 residues long. Germline assignment: CDR1 SEHNR and CDR2 FQNEAQ (reference sequence). CDR3 sequence reads: CASSLAGRGDAEAFF. The CDR3 DNA sequence: TGTGCCAGCAGCTTAGCGGGCCGGGGTGACGCTGAAGCTTTCTTT. Together with reference TRBV7-9 and TRBJ1-1, the CDR3 gives the full variable domain: DTGVSQNPRHKITKRGQNVTFRCDPISEHNRLYWYRQTLGQGPEFLTYFQNEAQLEKSRLLSDRFSAERPKGSFSTLEIQRTEQGDSAMYLCASSLAGRGDAEAFFGQGTRLTVV.

The chain joins TRBV7-9 to TRBJ2-7; D not certain. Germline V lookup: CDR1 SEHNR, CDR2 FQNEAQ (reference sequence). Trimming shortened V by 6 bases and J by 4 bases, and 13 bases separated the two germline ends. The CDR3 consists of 13 residues. The CDR3 region has the DNA TGTGCCAGCAGATCTGCGCGAAGATACGAGCAGTACTTC. It codes for CASRSARRYEQYF.

This chain connects TRBV6-5 to TRBJ1-2; 7 nucleotides line up with TRBD1. The CDR3 totals 15 residues. CDR1 is MNHEY, CDR2 SVGAGI, per germline. V shed 6 bases and J 4 bases; nucleotides not matched to a gene: 11. As DNA, the CDR3 is TGTGCCAGCAGGCGCACCCAGACAGGGAGCTATGGCTACACCTTC. Translated: CASRRTQTGSYGYTF.

The chain uses TRBV7-2 and TRBJ1-1; D is unclear. CDR3 length: 14 amino acids. V lost 8 bases, J lost 5 bases, and 18 bases lay in between. Germline CDR1 reads SGHTA; CDR2 reads FQGNSA. This chain's CDR3 is CASSSIDTKTEAFF. CDR3 DNA: TGTGCCAGCTCCTCTATAGATACGAAGACTGAAGCTTTCTTT.

In the case of this clone: This CDR3 is also generated by other DNA sequences in the sample. This sequence joins TRBV11-2 and TRBJ1-2; weak D call: TRBD1 (6 bases). The CDR3 has 13 amino acids. Per the germline V gene, CDR1 is SGHAT and CDR2 is FQNNGV. Trimming cost V 4 bases and J 4 bases, with 10 bases left between them. This CDR3 reads CASSSRTVYGYTF. In nucleotides, the CDR3 is TGTGCCAGCAGCTCCAGGACAGTCTATGGCTACACCTTC.

This rearrangement joins TRBV2 to TRBJ1-3; the match to TRBD1 covers 7 bases. The length of the CDR3 is 14 residues. J lost 1 base, V lost 6 bases, and 3 bases had no gene match. Germline loops: CDR1 SNHLY, CDR2 FYNNEI. The CDR3 protein is CASRAGGSGNTIYF. The DNA of the CDR3 is TGTGCCAGCAGAGCAGGGGGTTCTGGAAACACCATATATTTT.

The rearrangement uses TRBV13 and TRBJ2-6; D is unclear. The CDR3 loop spans 15 amino acids. Between the trimmed V and J ends, which lost 1 base and 1 base, there was a span of 5 bases. The germline gives CDR1 PRHDT, CDR2 FYEKMQ (reference sequence). The CDR3 is CASSLVASGANVLTF. The CDR3 DNA follows: TGTGCCAGCAGCTTAGTGGCTTCTGGGGCCAACGTCCTGACTTTC.

This clone was seen once. The chain is built from TRBV5-1 and TRBJ1-1; D possibly corresponds to TRBD1 (6 bases). CDR3 length: 15 amino acids. The V gene's germline CDR1 is SGHRS and CDR2 YFSETQ. Trimming removed 3 bases from V and 1 base from J, with 13 bases in between. The DNA for the CDR3 is TGCGCCAGCAGCTCCGGAGGGGGGGAGAACACTGAAGCTTTCTTT. This encodes CASSSGGGENTEAFF.

The chain links TRBV7-9 to TRBJ1-1; TRBD1 might be the D (6 bases). Deletions cut 4 bases from V and 3 bases from J, with 12 bases between. The CDR3 is made up of 14 amino acids. Germline CDR1 is SEHNR and CDR2 is FQNEAQ (reference sequence). The CDR3: CASSSINRDTEAFF. In nucleotides, the CDR3 is TGTGCCAGCAGCTCGATTAACAGGGACACTGAAGCTTTCTTT.

The rearrangement joins TRBV28 to TRBJ2-7, with 7 bases that match TRBD1. Unmatched junction bases numbered 6, after V lost 6 bases and J lost 1 base. The CDR3 is 14 residues long. The germline V gene has CDR1 MDHEN and CDR2 SYDVKM. Here the CDR3 DNA reads TGTGCCAGCAGCCCGGCAGGGGGATCCTACGAGCAGTACTTC. It encodes CASSPAGGSYEQYF.